The TCR beta chain under discussion was sequenced for a study of T cell repertoires in cytomegalovirus infection. Germline V gives CDR1 SEHNR, CDR2 FQNEAQ (reference sequence). Losses at the gene ends were 5 bases for V and 4 bases for J; bases not matched to a gene: 7. The length of the CDR3 is 14 residues. TCRdb reanalysed the reads using MiXCR and keeps one entry per CDR3 protein. This repertoire shows tens of thousands of distinct CDR3 sequences, over 15% found once; its top ten account for about 68%. This clonotype showed up just a few times. Its cognate antigen is unknown. This sample comprised CD8+ T cells from cultured PBMCs, obtained from culture after CMV antigen stimulation. The receptor was isolated from a human donor in good health (CMV status not recorded). Some clones in this sample may be carry-over from other donors' samples. The rearrangement links TRBV7-9 to TRBJ1-1; TRBD1 matches at 7 bases. CDR3 nucleotide sequence: TGTGCCAGCAGCCCTCAGACAGGGTCCACTGAAGCTTTCTTT. Amino acid sequence: CASSPQTGSTEAFF. Looking up the rest from reference TRBV7-9 and TRBJ1-1 gives the full variable domain: DTGVSQNPRHKITKRGQNVTFRCDPISEHNRLYWYRQTLGQGPEFLTYFQNEAQLEKSRLLSDRFSAERPKGSFSTLEIQRTEQGDSAMYLCASSPQTGSTEAFFGQGTRLTVV.